This T cell receptor (beta chain) was captured in a study of neoadjuvant anti-PD-1 for oral cavity cancer. Germline trimming cut 2 bases from V and 4 bases from J; bases unmatched to any gene: 11. There are 18 residues in the CDR3. Germline assignment: CDR1 SEHNR and CDR2 FQNEAQ (reference sequence). Documented time point: after neoadjuvant nivolumab, at surgical resection. Assay: immunoSEQ multiplex PCR; the TCRdb copy retains only in-frame clones and omits some. The data show about 7,800 clones, with 55% to 70% seen just once and roughly 3% held by the top ten. The TCR was taken from a person aged 35 to 85 with oral cavity squamous cell carcinoma. The genes are TRBV7-9 and TRBJ2-3; 11 bases are shared with TRBD2. Here the sequenced sample was PBMCs, taken after nivolumab (anti-PD-1) treatment. This CDR3 is CASSLRNRLAGKADTQYF. In DNA form, the CDR3 reads TGTGCCAGCAGCTTAAGGAACCGACTAGCGGGGAAGGCAGATACGCAGTATTTT.